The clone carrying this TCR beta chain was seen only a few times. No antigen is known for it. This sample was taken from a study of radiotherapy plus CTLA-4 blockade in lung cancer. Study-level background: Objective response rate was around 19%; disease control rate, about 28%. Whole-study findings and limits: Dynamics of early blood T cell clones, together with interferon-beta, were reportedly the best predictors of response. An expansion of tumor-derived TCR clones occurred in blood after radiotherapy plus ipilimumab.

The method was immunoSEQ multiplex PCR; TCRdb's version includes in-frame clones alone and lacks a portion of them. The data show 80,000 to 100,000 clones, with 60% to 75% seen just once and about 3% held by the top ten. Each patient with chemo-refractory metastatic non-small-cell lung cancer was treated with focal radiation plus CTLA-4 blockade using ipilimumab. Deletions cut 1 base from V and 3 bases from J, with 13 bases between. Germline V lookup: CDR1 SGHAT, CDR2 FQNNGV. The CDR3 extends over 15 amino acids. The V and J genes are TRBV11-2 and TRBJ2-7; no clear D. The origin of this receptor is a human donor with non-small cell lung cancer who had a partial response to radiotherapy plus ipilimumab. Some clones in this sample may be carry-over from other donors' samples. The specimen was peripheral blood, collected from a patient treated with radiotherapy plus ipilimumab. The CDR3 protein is CASSLGVAAYYEQYF. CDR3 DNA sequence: TGTGCCAGCAGCTTAGGGGTAGCAGCTTACTACGAGCAGTACTTC.